The rows below give T cell receptor beta chains drawn from one sample of a study of blood T cell repertoires in COVID-19. Sequencing was performed with immunoSEQ multiplex PCR; in TCRdb, only in-frame clones are kept and a portion is missing. The table includes around 150,000 clones, about nine tenths detected once. The sequenced material came from peripheral blood. These receptor sequences come from a man aged 45-65 years with active or convalescent COVID-19. Both conserved end residues are part of each CDR3. The D gene is left open where the match is weak. Rows give clone size only sometimes, using once, few, many, or a class for an expanded clone.

v_gene	d_gene	len	j_gene	abundance	CDR3nt	CDR3aa
TRBV29-1	TRBD1	13	TRBJ1-2	-	TGCAGCGTAGCACAAGACAGGGTCGATGGCTACACCTTC	CSVAQDRVDGYTF
TRBV18	-	15	TRBJ2-7	-	TGTGCCAGCTCACCACAGGGGCACGGCCCCTACGAGCAGTACTTC	CASSPQGHGPYEQYF
TRBV11-2	TRBD1	13	TRBJ1-2	-	TGTGCCAGCAGCCCACGGACAGGGGATGGCTACACCTTC	CASSPRTGDGYTF
TRBV12-3/TRBV12-4	-	13	TRBJ1-2	-	TGTGCCAGCAAAGGGTCGGGGTCCTATGGCTACACCTTC	CASKGSGSYGYTF
TRBV2	-	12	TRBJ2-7	-	TGTGCCAGCAGCCGTCGGGACTACGAGCAGTACTTC	CASSRRDYEQYF
TRBV28	TRBD2	14	TRBJ2-1	few	TGTGCCAGCAGCCCAGCGGGAGAACACAATGAGCAGTTCTTC	CASSPAGEHNEQFF
TRBV6-1	-	17	TRBJ2-2	-	TGTGCCAGCAGTGAATGGCGTGGGGGGAGGATCACCGGGGAGCTGTTTTTT	CASSEWRGGRITGELFF
TRBV18	TRBD1	15	TRBJ1-6	-	TGTGCCAGCTCAGCCGGACAGGGGGCTAACTCACCCCTCCACTTT	CASSAGQGANSPLHF
TRBV15	-	15	TRBJ1-1	-	TGTGCCACCAGCAGAGATAGGAGTTTTAACACTGAAGCTTTCTTT	CATSRDRSFNTEAFF
TRBV2	-	12	TRBJ1-5	-	TGTGCCAGCCGGGGAGAGGGACAGCCCCAGCATTTT	CASRGEGQPQHF
TRBV9	-	15	TRBJ2-2	-	TGTGCCAGCAGCGTAGTCGTGGGCAGCACCGGGGAGCTGTTTTTT	CASSVVVGSTGELFF
TRBV7-2	-	19	TRBJ2-6	-	TGTGCCAGCAGTCTACAGGGCGGAGGGGCGGGAGCTGGGGCCAACGTCCTGACTTTC	CASSLQGGGAGAGANVLTF
TRBV5-4	TRBD2	15	TRBJ2-7	once	TGTGCCAGCAGCTTGGGGACTAGCGGGAGCTACGAGCAGTACTTC	CASSLGTSGSYEQYF
TRBV28	-	14	TRBJ1-2	-	TGTGCCAGCAGTGGGGGAGACAGGCCCTATGGCTACACCTTC	CASSGGDRPYGYTF
TRBV14	TRBD2	16	TRBJ2-1	-	TGTGCCAGCAGCCTCCGAGGGACTAGCGTCTACAATGAGCAGTTCTTC	CASSLRGTSVYNEQFF
TRBV2	TRBD1	14	TRBJ1-6	-	TGTGCCAGCAGTGATCAGGGGGCCGGTTCACCCCTCCACTTT	CASSDQGAGSPLHF
TRBV24-1	TRBD1	15	TRBJ2-3	-	TGTGCCACCAGTGATTTGGGACAGGGCACAGATACGCAGTATTTT	CATSDLGQGTDTQYF
TRBV7-9	-	16	TRBJ2-5	-	TGTGCCAGCAGCCCGGAGAGGGGTAGCGGCCAAGAGACCCAGTACTTC	CASSPERGSGQETQYF
TRBV19	TRBD2	15	TRBJ2-5	-	TGTGCCACCAAAACTAGCGGGGGGGATCAAGAGACCCAGTACTTC	CATKTSGGDQETQYF
TRBV28	TRBD1	16	TRBJ1-2	-	TGTGCCAGCAGTTTTATACAGGGGGTAGGGAACTATGGCTACACCTTC	CASSFIQGVGNYGYTF
TRBV2	TRBD1	14	TRBJ1-6	-	TGTGCCAGCAGCCTGGGACAGCGTAATTCACCCCTCCACTTT	CASSLGQRNSPLHF
TRBV28	TRBD1	14	TRBJ2-7	-	TGTGCCAGCACCCGACAGGGGGCGAGGAACGAGCAGTACTTC	CASTRQGARNEQYF
TRBV7-6	TRBD1	17	TRBJ2-5	-	TGTGCCAGCAGTTTAGACCGGGACAGAACCTTCCAAGAGACCCAGTACTTC	CASSLDRDRTFQETQYF
TRBV2	TRBD1	14	TRBJ1-4	-	TGTGCCAGCAGCTTTGACAGGGGGCAAGAAAAACTGTTTTTT	CASSFDRGQEKLFF
TRBV21-1	-	14	TRBJ2-7	few	TGTGCCAGCACCTCGGGGACAGGCAACTACGAGCAGTACTTC	CASTSGTGNYEQYF
TRBV28	-	15	TRBJ1-3	-	TGTGCCAGCAGTTACCGGGGGGTCCCGGGAAACACCATATATTTT	CASSYRGVPGNTIYF
TRBV6-2/TRBV6-3	TRBD1	13	TRBJ1-2	-	TGTGCCAGCAGTTTTCCGGGACAGGGGGCCCGCGCCTTC	CASSFPGQGARAF
TRBV6-5	TRBD2	16	TRBJ2-4	-	TGTGCCAGCAGTTACGACGGAGGCGGGAGAGGAAACATTCAGTACTTC	CASSYDGGGRGNIQYF
TRBV18	-	15	TRBJ1-1	-	TGTGCCAGCTCACTAGACACCGTCATGAACACTGAAGCTTTCTTT	CASSLDTVMNTEAFF
TRBV9	TRBD1	13	TRBJ2-7	few	TGTGCCAGCAGCTCTGGGGGACAGGACGAGCAGTACTTC	CASSSGGQDEQYF
TRBV4-3	TRBD2	17	TRBJ2-3	-	TGCGCCAGCAGCCAAGAACGGGCTAGCGGGACTTCAGATACGCAGTATTTT	CASSQERASGTSDTQYF
TRBV25-1	TRBD2	16	TRBJ2-1	-	TGTGCCAGCAGTGAATATGTGGGACTAGCGAACAATGAGCAGTTCTTC	CASSEYVGLANNEQFF
TRBV19	-	15	TRBJ2-3	once	TGTGCCAGTAGTCTCGGGACACTCAGCACAGATACGCAGTATTTT	CASSLGTLSTDTQYF
TRBV24-1	-	13	TRBJ2-2	-	TGTGCCACCACGGGACAACCTACCGGGGAACTGTTTTTT	CATTGQPTGELFF
TRBV7-6	TRBD2	18	TRBJ2-2	few	TGTGCCAGCAGCCCCTCGGGACTAGCGGTCTTTGGCACCGGGGAGCTGTTTTTT	CASSPSGLAVFGTGELFF
TRBV14	TRBD1	13	TRBJ1-1	-	TGTGCCAGCACCCTGACAGGGGGCACTGAAGCTTTCTTT	CASTLTGGTEAFF
TRBV2	-	14	TRBJ1-5	-	TGTGCCAGCAGTGAAACAGGCTTCAATCAGCCCCAGCATTTT	CASSETGFNQPQHF
TRBV6-4	TRBD1	16	TRBJ2-6	-	TGTGCCAGCAGTTGGACAGGGCTCTCTGGGGCCAACGTCCTGACTTTC	CASSWTGLSGANVLTF